The sequence of this T cell receptor beta chain was determined in a study of OX40 agonist ivuxolimab in advanced cancers. Repertoires were generated with immunoSEQ multiplex PCR, while TCRdb's copy carries only in-frame clones and drops some. The repertoire has under 85,000 clones, around 94% of them found once; the top ten carry 8% to 13%. V was cut by 2 bases and J by 1 base, with 13 bases left in between. This CDR3 spans 15 amino acids. Germline V lookup: CDR1 SGHDT, CDR2 YYEEEE. Sequenced here: CD4+ or CD8+ T cells sorted from blood, sampled in a trial of the OX40 agonist ivuxolimab. The chain has TRBV5-6 and TRBJ2-7, with D maybe TRBD1 (5 bases). The TCR sequence derives from an adult with an advanced solid tumor such as melanoma, head and neck, liver or kidney cancer. The CDR3 is CASSFPLTESYEQYF. For the CDR3, the DNA is TGTGCCAGCAGCTTTCCACTGACAGAATCCTACGAGCAGTACTTC.